The 26 T cell receptor beta chains below come from one sample, sequenced in a study of radiotherapy plus CTLA-4 blockade in lung cancer. Data came from immunoSEQ multiplex PCR; TCRdb stores just in-frame clones and leaves some out. Of some 120,000 clones in the sample, approximately 77% were seen once. The input for sequencing was peripheral blood, taken from a patient treated with radiotherapy plus ipilimumab. The receptor set was obtained from a human donor with non-small cell lung cancer that progressed on radiotherapy plus ipilimumab. Some clones in this sample may be carry-over from other donors' samples.

CDR3 DNA: TGTGCCAGCAGGCCCCGCAGGGGAGAGGGCGAAAAACTGTTTTTT. Its protein is CASRPRRGEGEKLFF. The chain employs TRBV6-5 and TRBJ1-4, with TRBD1 as a possible D gene (6 bases). The germline V gene has CDR1 MNHEY and CDR2 SVGAGI. V lost 6 bases and J lost 8, with 19 bases in between. This CDR3 is built from 15 residues.

The chain couples TRBV7-2 to TRBJ2-2; D possibly matches TRBD1 or TRBD2 (5 bases each). Trimming took off 1 base at V and 8 bases at J, with 8 bases between the two ends. This CDR3 comprises 13 residues. CDR1 and CDR2 from the germline V gene are SGHTA and FQGNSA. CDR3 sequence reads: CASSLVEGGELFF. The DNA of the CDR3 is TGTGCCAGCAGCTTAGTTGAGGGGGGGGAGCTGTTTTTT.

This clone showed up just once. V and J are TRBV7-8 and TRBJ1-5; a possible D gene is TRBD1 (5 bases). The CDR3 consists of 18 residues. V was clipped by 1 base and J by 11 bases, with 27 bases between them. Germline CDR1 and CDR2: SGHVS and FQNEAQ. CDR3 sequence reads: CASSLVRSRVSPRGSQHF. CDR3 nucleotides: TGTGCCAGCAGCTTAGTCCGAAGCAGGGTCTCTCCCCGTGGTTCCCAGCATTTT.

This rearrangement joins TRBV7-2 to TRBJ1-2; 9 nucleotides agree with TRBD1. The ends lost 5 bases at V and 4 bases at J; junction bases unmatched: 11. The germline gives CDR1 SGHTA, CDR2 FQGNSA. CDR3 length: 16 residues. DNA of the CDR3: TGTGCCAGCAGCCCCGGGACAGGGAGGGGCGGCTATGGCTACACCTTC. Encoded protein: CASSPGTGRGGYGYTF.

The chain recombines TRBV2 with TRBJ2-5; D gene uncertain. There are 13 residues in the CDR3. Germline lookup yields CDR1 SNHLY and CDR2 FYNNEI. V was cut by 3 bases and J by 2 bases, with 7 bases left in between. CDR3 in DNA: TGTGCCAGCAGTGACCAAGGACAAGAGACCCAGTACTTC. As protein: CASSDQGQETQYF.

This chain uses TRBV6-1 with TRBJ1-4; D might be TRBD1 (6 bases). This CDR3 comprises 15 residues. Germline V gene lookup returns CDR1 MNHNS and CDR2 SASEGT. V dropped 6 bases and J dropped 10 bases, with 21 bases sitting between them. The CDR3 reads CASRTPDRRGGKLFF. In nucleotides, the CDR3 is TGTGCCAGCAGGACTCCGGACCGGCGAGGGGGAAAACTGTTTTTT.

This chain joins TRBV5-1 and TRBJ1-1; the match to TRBD1 covers 10 bases. CDR3 length equals 18 residues. Germline V CDR1 and CDR2: SGHRS, YFSETQ. V lost 3 bases, J lost 1 base, and 12 bases stayed unmatched. The CDR3 spells CASSSRQGALMRNTEAFF. Here the CDR3 DNA reads TGCGCCAGCAGCTCCCGACAGGGGGCCCTAATGAGGAACACTGAAGCTTTCTTT. Filled out from reference TRBV5-1 and TRBJ1-1, the complete variable domain reads KAGVTQTPRYLIKTRGQQVTLSCSPISGHRSVSWYQQTPGQGLQFLFEYFSETQRNKGNFPGRFSGRQFSNSRSEMNVSTLELGDSALYLCASSSRQGALMRNTEAFFGQGTRLTVV.

This clone was seen a handful of times. This chain links TRBV4-3 with TRBJ1-3; the D is unclear. CDR1 LGHNA and CDR2 YSLEER come from the germline V gene. V dropped 0 bases and J dropped 2 bases, with 17 bases sitting between them. This CDR3 comprises 18 residues. CDR3 loop: CASSQEAARYAAGNTIYF. CDR3 in DNA: TGCGCCAGCAGCCAAGAGGCTGCACGATACGCGGCTGGAAACACCATATATTTT.

The chain uses TRBV18 and TRBJ1-5; D is unresolved. Germline CDR1 reads KGHSH; CDR2 reads LQKENI. CDR3 size: 14 residues. The germline V and J ends were trimmed by 4 bases and 6 bases, with 13 bases remaining between them. CDR3 sequence (DNA): TGTGCCAGCTCACTCACAAGAGGCAGTCAGCCCCAGCATTTT. Protein: CASSLTRGSQPQHF.

V is TRBV6-5 and J is TRBJ2-7; D ambiguous. The CDR3 totals 11 residues. Trimming shortened V by 2 bases and J by 2 bases, and 1 base separated the two germline ends. CDR1 and CDR2 (germline): MNHEY, SVGAGI. The CDR3, as DNA: TGTGCCAGCAGTTACGCCTACGAGCAGTACTTC. Translated, it gives CASSYAYEQYF.

This clone was observed a few times. The chain combines TRBV18 with TRBJ1-4, with D unclear. Germline CDR1 is KGHSH and CDR2 is LQKENI. V was trimmed by 3 bases and J by 4 bases, leaving 12 bases between them. This CDR3 is 15 amino acids long. CDR3 nucleotides: TGTGCCAGCTCACCGTATACAACCGGTAATGAAAAACTGTTTTTT. It yields the protein CASSPYTTGNEKLFF.

The chain combines TRBV13 with TRBJ1-1, with D maybe TRBD1 (5 bases). Germline V gene sequence: CDR1 PRHDT, CDR2 FYEKMQ (reference sequence). The CDR3 is made up of 15 amino acids. Trimming left V 0 bases short and J 5 bases short, with 13 bases between. The CDR3, as DNA: TGTGCCAGCAGCTTAGGCCTAGGGGAGAGGACTGAAGCTTTCTTT. This sequence encodes CASSLGLGERTEAFF.

The chain has TRBV6-5 and TRBJ1-4; TRBD1 might be the D (5 bases). V lost 6 bases, J lost 5 bases, and 16 bases lay in between. From germline, CDR1 is MNHEY and CDR2 SVGAGI. The CDR3 runs 15 residues. In nucleotides, the CDR3 is TGTGCCAGCAGGCGACAGTTCTCTGGAAATGAAAAACTGTTTTTT. Amino acid sequence: CASRRQFSGNEKLFF.

The chain couples TRBV7-9 to TRBJ2-2; D could derive from TRBD1 or TRBD2 (6 bases each). V lost 5 bases and J lost 1, with 14 bases in between. The CDR3 sequence is 16 residues long. From germline, CDR1 is SEHNR and CDR2 FQNEAQ (reference sequence). The CDR3 region has the DNA TGTGCCAGCAGCCGGGGGACATCTAAGAACACCGGGGAGCTGTTTTTT. Protein sequence: CASSRGTSKNTGELFF. Full variable domain (rest looked up from reference TRBV7-9 and TRBJ2-2): DTGVSQNPRHKITKRGQNVTFRCDPISEHNRLYWYRQTLGQGPEFLTYFQNEAQLEKSRLLSDRFSAERPKGSFSTLEIQRTEQGDSAMYLCASSRGTSKNTGELFFGEGSRLTVL.

V and J are TRBV18 and TRBJ1-5, with D perhaps matching TRBD1 (5 bases). There are 13 residues in the CDR3. Trimming stripped 5 bases from V and 7 bases from J, with 12 bases between. CDR1 and CDR2 from the germline V gene are KGHSH and LQKENI. CDR3 protein: CASSSREGQPQHF. In nucleotides, the CDR3 is TGTGCCAGCTCAAGTAGGGAGGGGCAGCCCCAGCATTTT.

The CDR3 DNA reads as TGTGCCAGCAGCTTACGCCGGGGGTCGGCCAAAAACATTCAGTACTTC. It is translated as CASSLRRGSAKNIQYF. This chain joins TRBV11-2 and TRBJ2-4; possible D gene TRBD2, 6 bases. The CDR3 is made up of 16 amino acids. Trimming left V 2 bases short and J 1 base short, with 12 bases between. CDR1 and CDR2 (germline): SGHAT, FQNNGV.

This clone was observed a few times. V gene TRBV7-2 combines with J gene TRBJ1-2; 7 bases are shared with TRBD1. The CDR3 spans 15 residues. V shed 1 base, J shed 7 bases, and the junction held 9 bases outside the gene matches. Germline CDR1 reads SGHTA; CDR2 reads FQGNSA. CDR3 region: CASSLEGRGISGYTF. In DNA, the CDR3 is TGTGCCAGCAGCTTAGAAGGCAGGGGGATAAGTGGCTACACCTTC.

This clone showed up just once. V and J are TRBV7-3 and TRBJ2-1; 9 bases line up with TRBD2. Looked up from germline, CDR1 is SGHTA and CDR2 is FQGTGA. The CDR3 extends over 15 amino acids. Trimming removed 5 bases from V and 4 bases from J; junction bases left unmatched: 6. This CDR3 reads CASSPRGGRYNEQFF. The CDR3 coding sequence is TGTGCCAGCAGCCCGCGGGGGGGCCGGTACAATGAGCAGTTCTTC.

The rearrangement joins TRBV9 to TRBJ2-1, with D perhaps TRBD2 (5 bases). The CDR3 loop spans 15 amino acids. Germline CDR1 and CDR2: SGDLS and YYNGEE. Trimming removed 4 bases at V and 1 base at J, with 12 bases between. The CDR3: CASSTWTGSYNEQFF. CDR3 DNA sequence: TGTGCCAGCAGCACCTGGACGGGGTCCTACAATGAGCAGTTCTTC. Complete variable domain (other parts from reference TRBV9 and TRBJ2-1): DSGVTQTPKHLITATGQRVTLRCSPRSGDLSVYWYQQSLDQGLQFLIQYYNGEERAKGNILERFSAQQFPDLHSELNLSSLELGDSALYFCASSTWTGSYNEQFFGPGTRLTVL.

This clone is a singleton in its sample. The genes are TRBV18 and TRBJ2-7; D is tentatively TRBD1 or TRBD2 (5 bases each). The CDR3 consists of 16 residues. Trimming stripped 3 bases from V and 2 bases from J, with 17 bases between. The germline gives CDR1 KGHSH, CDR2 LQKENI. The CDR3 bases are TGTGCCAGCTCACCCCCCGGGACCCAAGGCACCTACGAGCAGTACTTC. This encodes CASSPPGTQGTYEQYF.

The rearrangement links TRBV5-1 to TRBJ1-1, with 9 bases matching TRBD1. This CDR3 is built from 15 residues. Trimming removed 4 bases from V and 8 bases from J; junction bases left unmatched: 12. Germline CDR1 reads SGHRS; CDR2 reads YFSETQ. The DNA for the CDR3 is TGCGCCAGCAGCGCCCTACAGGGGGCCCAAACCGAAGCTTTCTTT. The encoded protein is CASSALQGAQTEAFF.

Written as DNA, the CDR3 is TGCGCCAGCAGCTTAATAACAGAGTCCTACGAGCAGTACTTC. It is translated as CASSLITESYEQYF. The V call is TRBV5-1, the J call TRBJ2-7; unclear D gene. Deletions cut 2 bases from V and 1 base from J, with 10 bases between. The germline V gene has CDR1 SGHRS and CDR2 YFSETQ. CDR3 length: 14 residues.

This clone was observed a few times. One end of the junction does not line up with germline, which may come from a read error. The V gene is TRBV18, the J gene TRBJ2-7; maybe TRBD2 (6 bases). The CDR3 spans 13 residues. CDR1 and CDR2 from the germline V gene are KGHSH and LQKENI. CDR3 amino acids: CASSPPEDGRANF. The CDR3 nucleotides are TGTGCCAGCTCACCACCCGAAGACGGGAGAGCGAACTTC.

The chain carries TRBV7-2 and TRBJ2-5; D uncertain. Germline CDR1 SGHTA, CDR2 FQGNSA. The CDR3 length is 14 residues. Trimming removed 1 base from V and 5 bases from J, with 11 bases in between. CDR3 region: CASSLGGSWETQYF. CDR3 DNA sequence: TGTGCCAGCAGCTTAGGTGGCAGTTGGGAGACCCAGTACTTC.

This clone was counted only a few times. The rearrangement uses TRBV4-1 and TRBJ1-5; TRBD1 might be the D (6 bases). The germline V and J ends were trimmed by 3 bases and 4 bases, with 19 bases remaining between them. The germline CDR1 and CDR2 sequences are MGHRA and YSYEKL. CDR3 length equals 17 residues. Here the CDR3 reads CASSQTLVRGKNQPQHF. The CDR3 nucleotides read TGCGCCAGCAGCCAGACCCTAGTAAGGGGGAAGAATCAGCCCCAGCATTTT.

The gene calls are TRBV4-1 and TRBJ1-1, with D unclear. V shed 2 bases and J shed 1 base, with 11 bases lying between them. This CDR3 contains 15 residues. Germline CDR1 reads MGHRA; CDR2 reads YSYEKL. The CDR3 region has the DNA TGCGCCAGCAGCCAATGGGTCGGGAAGAACACTGAAGCTTTCTTT. Protein sequence: CASSQWVGKNTEAFF.